One T cell receptor (beta chain) is described in this entry. The CDR3 is 15 amino acids. Germline V CDR1 and CDR2: SGHTA, FQGNSA. The ends lost 1 base at V and 4 bases at J; junction bases unmatched: 6. This specimen belongs to a study of Ad26.COV2.S vaccination and SARS-CoV-2 variants. The wider study: Participant was drawn from the COV1001 Ad26.COV2.S trial arm.

Clones were sequenced by immunoSEQ multiplex PCR, and TCRdb holds only the in-frame ones, with some missing. The table has about 350,000 clones, 80% to 90% seen once. Treatment in this sample: around 19 received Ad26.COV2.S at low or high dose, single or two shots; 5 received placebo; per-sample allocation not given. Sampling was performed 63 days after the first vaccine or placebo injection. This sequence was found in a person aged 18 to 65 who received the Ad26.COV2.S COVID-19 vaccine or a placebo. The sequencing used peripheral blood, collected in a trial of Ad26.COV2.S vaccine versus placebo. The chain uses TRBV7-2 and TRBJ1-1; 7 bases align to TRBD1. As DNA, the CDR3 is TGTGCCAGCAGCTTAGTTGGGCAGGGGGGCACTGAAGCTTTCTTT. Protein product: CASSLVGQGGTEAFF.